What follows is one T cell receptor beta chain and its context. This clonotype was found once. Its cognate antigen has yet to be identified. No base-level quality is on record; no much larger clone is a single base apart. A single read makes a weak case. RNA was extracted using the RNeasy kit, and about 0.45 to 1 microgram was reverse transcribed with random hexamers. TCR beta CDR3 regions were amplified with the immunoSEQ multiplex PCR assay covering 54 Vbeta and 13 Jbeta segments. Bias from PCR amplification was corrected by using a synthetic template baseline for primer optimization and for computational correction. The paper's data handling went like this. Reads were annotated to V, D and J genes according to IMGT and were analyzed with immunoSEQ Analyzer, with only productive sequences retained. To calculate clonality, Shannon entropy was normalized by log2 of the number of productive unique sequences and then subtracted from one. For each patient and control, public and private clones were evaluated among the 100 most prevalent clones. A clone was defined as Susac-specific if it was absent from the healthy and MS cohorts, from about 1,100 published viral clones and from other ImmuneACCESS disease sequences. TCRdb reanalyzed the raw reads on its own, using fastp at Q25 for trimming and MiXCR for clone calling, and kept in-frame beta chains. One record per CDR3 amino acid sequence lists the most common genes and DNA. TCRdb's processing, not the authors', yielded these V and J calls. In this sample the table shows fewer than 200,000 distinct CDR3 sequences, over 85% of which occur a single time. Of the sample, more than 0.1% falls within the top ten clones.

Peripheral blood CD8+ and CD4+ T cells from healthy donors, Susac syndrome patients and multiple sclerosis patients were profiled by high-throughput TCR beta sequencing. Healthy donors were included as age- and sex-matched controls. CD8+ TEMRA cells were enriched by FACS, while bulk CD8+ and CD4+ T cells were purified by magnetic negative isolation. Blood was collected in EDTA tubes and processed within 24 hours, with PBMCs isolated through density gradient centrifugation. PBMCs intended for TCR sequencing were cryopreserved in liquid nitrogen and thawed later in a water bath at 37 degrees C. The sorted or isolated CD4+, CD8+ and CD8+ TEMRA cells had a purity of 90% or higher. The data derive from a study of CD8 T cells in Susac syndrome (dated by TCRdb to about 2019). Background on the whole study: The study used repertoire sequencing to test whether antigen drove CD8+ T cell activation and differentiation in Susac syndrome.

Study-wide conclusions, independent of this receptor: The number of individuals in the TCR sequencing and HLA analysis was recognized as being relatively small.

From cysteine to phenylalanine, the CDR3 is 11 amino acids long. Kept here is only the CDR3 DNA, which spans 33 bases and is read in frame from base 1. V is shortened by 4 bases, J by 5 bases, and the region joining them spans 9 bases. For CDR1 and CDR2, the germline V gene lists SQVTM and ANQGSEA. The chain is assembled from TRBV29-1 and TRBJ2-7; no confident D gene assignment can be made. This receptor was identified in a human donor in good health. The sample taken for sequencing was CD4+ T cells from PBMCs. The CDR3 protein sequence reads: CSVGRVNEQYF. The DNA reads TGCAGCGTTGGTAGGGTTAACGAGCAGTACTTC.